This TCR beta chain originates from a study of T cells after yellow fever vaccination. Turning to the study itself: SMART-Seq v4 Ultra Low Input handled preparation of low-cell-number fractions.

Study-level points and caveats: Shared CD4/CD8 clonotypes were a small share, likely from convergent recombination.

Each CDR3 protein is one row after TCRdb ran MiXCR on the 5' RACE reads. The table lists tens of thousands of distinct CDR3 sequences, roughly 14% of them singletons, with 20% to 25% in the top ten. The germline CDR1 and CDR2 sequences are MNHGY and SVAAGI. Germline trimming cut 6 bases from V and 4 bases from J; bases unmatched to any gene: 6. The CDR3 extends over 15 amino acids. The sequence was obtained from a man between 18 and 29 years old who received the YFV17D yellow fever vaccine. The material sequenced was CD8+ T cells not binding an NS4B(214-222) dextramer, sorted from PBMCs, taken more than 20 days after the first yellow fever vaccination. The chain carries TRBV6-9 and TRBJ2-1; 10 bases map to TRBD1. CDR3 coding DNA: TGTGCCAGCAGCCGCGGACAGGGGGTATACAATGAGCAGTTCTTC. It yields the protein CASSRGQGVYNEQFF.